Below, 31 T cell receptor beta chains from the same sample are listed, as sequenced in a study of T cells after yellow fever vaccination. One entry per CDR3 protein, called by TCRdb with MiXCR from the 5' RACE reads. The sample includes approximately 120,000 distinct CDR3 sequences, around 9.8% of them seen just once. The material was CD8+ T cells sorted from PBMCs, obtained on the day of the yellow fever booster vaccination. The receptors shown here come from a man aged 18 to 35 who received the YFV17D yellow fever vaccine.

Only a few counts were recorded for this clonotype. This chain links TRBV7-6 with TRBJ2-7; 8 bases line up with TRBD2. Germline V gene sequence: CDR1 SGHVS, CDR2 FNYEAQ. The CDR3 length is 16 residues. J was trimmed by 2 bases and V by 5 bases; bases with no gene match: 11. The CDR3 coding sequence is TGTGCCAGCAGCCCCCTCCCTAGCGGGTCTACCTACGAGCAGTACTTC. Translated: CASSPLPSGSTYEQYF.

The CDR3 protein is CSARGTSGGTDTQYF. CDR3 DNA: TGCAGTGCTAGAGGGACTAGTGGGGGCACAGATACGCAGTATTTT. This sequence joins TRBV20-1 and TRBJ2-3, with TRBD2 matching 7 bases. Germline V CDR1 and CDR2: DFQATT, SNEGSKA (reference sequence). V dropped 1 base and J dropped 1; count of bases not matched to a gene: 5. The CDR3 covers 15 residues.

The J gene is TRBJ1-2, the V gene TRBV20-1; D may be TRBD1 (5 bases). The V gene's germline CDR1 is DFQATT and CDR2 SNEGSKA (reference sequence). The CDR3 covers 13 residues. Written as DNA, the CDR3 is TGCAGGGCTGAGGCAGGGCCTAACTATGGCTACACCTTC. This translates into CRAEAGPNYGYTF.

The chain employs TRBV4-3 and TRBJ2-5; D might be TRBD2 (7 bases). V was trimmed by 1 base and J by 6 bases, leaving 18 bases between them. The CDR3 consists of 16 residues. Germline CDR1 is LGHNA and CDR2 is YSLEER. CDR3 sequence reads: CASSQGRGRGAQTQYF. The CDR3 DNA follows: TGCGCCAGCAGCCAAGGGCGGGGGCGGGGAGCCCAGACCCAGTACTTC.

This clonotype has only a few counts. This rearrangement joins TRBV30 to TRBJ2-7, with 12 nucleotides matching TRBD2. Germline assignment: CDR1 GTSNPN and CDR2 SVGIG (reference sequence). This CDR3 is 14 amino acids long. Trimming took 5 bases from V and 7 from J; bases not matched to a gene: 9. CDR3 sequence reads: CAWALAGGPEEQYF. The CDR3 nucleotides read TGTGCCTGGGCACTAGCGGGGGGCCCGGAGGAGCAGTACTTC. Full variable domain (missing parts from reference TRBV30 and TRBJ2-7): SQTIHQWPATLVQPVGSPLSLECTVEGTSNPNLYWYRQAAGRGLQLLFYSVGIGQISSEVPQNLSASRPQDRQFILSSKKLLLSDSGFYLCAWALAGGPEEQYFGPGTRLTVT.

This clonotype was found a few times. The V call is TRBV3-1, the J call TRBJ1-4; D is possibly TRBD1 (6 bases). Germline lookup yields CDR1 LGHDT and CDR2 YNNKEL (reference sequence). The CDR3 is 15 amino acids. V shed 6 bases and J shed 4 bases, with 15 bases lying between them. The CDR3 loop is CASSPSDRLNEKLFF. CDR3 nucleotide sequence: TGTGCCAGCAGTCCCTCCGACAGGCTTAATGAAAAACTGTTTTTT. Looking up the rest from reference TRBV3-1 and TRBJ1-4 gives the full variable domain: DTAVSQTPKYLVTQMGNDKSIKCEQNLGHDTMYWYKQDSKKFLKIMFSYNNKELIINETVPNRFSPKSPDKAHLNLHINSLELGDSAVYFCASSPSDRLNEKLFFGSGTQLSVL.

The V gene is TRBV28, the J gene TRBJ2-5; 8 bases are a match to TRBD2. The germline gives CDR1 MDHEN, CDR2 SYDVKM. The CDR3 totals 16 residues. V was clipped by 2 bases and J by 2 bases; unmatched bases: 7. CDR3 sequence reads: CASSLLSGGPQETQYF. The CDR3 DNA is TGTGCCAGCAGTTTACTGTCGGGGGGGCCTCAAGAGACCCAGTACTTC.

This clonotype was seen only a few times. The chain recombines TRBV12-3 or TRBV12-4 with TRBJ2-1; weak D call: TRBD2 (5 bases). The length of the CDR3 is 12 residues. V lost 5 bases to trimming and J lost 8 bases, with 10 bases between them. In DNA, the CDR3 is TGTGCCAGCAGTCCGTTGGGAGATGAGCAGTTCTTC. Its translation is CASSPLGDEQFF.

The chain recombines TRBV7-9 with TRBJ2-3, with D perhaps matching TRBD2 (6 bases). Looked up from germline, CDR1 is SEHNR and CDR2 is FQNEAQ (reference sequence). V dropped 2 bases and J dropped 2 bases, with 8 bases sitting between them. This CDR3 comprises 14 residues. The CDR3 DNA sequence: TGTGCCAGCAGCTTAACGGGGGACACAGATACGCAGTATTTT. Translation: CASSLTGDTDTQYF.

The CDR3 loop reads CASSLPGTSTDTQYF. The CDR3 DNA reads TGTGCCAGCAGCCTACCCGGGACTAGCACAGATACGCAGTATTTT. This chain connects TRBV5-6 to TRBJ2-3, with D tentatively TRBD2 (6 bases). Germline loops: CDR1 SGHDT, CDR2 YYEEEE. The CDR3 spans 15 residues. Trimming stripped 4 bases from V and 0 bases from J, with 12 bases between.

The gene calls are TRBV9 and TRBJ2-3; D gene uncertain. Deletions cut 4 bases from V and 6 bases from J, with 9 bases between. Germline CDR1 and CDR2: SGDLS and YYNGEE. The CDR3 totals 12 residues. The CDR3 bases are TGTGCCAGCAGCCCATCTGCGGATACGCAGTATTTT. Translating gives CASSPSADTQYF.

This clonotype has only a few counts. The gene calls are TRBV20-1 and TRBJ2-3, with 9 bases fitting TRBD1. CDR3 length: 16 residues. From germline, CDR1 is DFQATT and CDR2 SNEGSKA (reference sequence). J was trimmed by 3 bases and V by 0 bases; bases with no gene match: 7. CDR3 amino acids: CSARDRDRDLTDTQYF. Here the CDR3 DNA reads TGCAGTGCTAGAGATCGGGACAGGGACCTTACAGATACGCAGTATTTT.

This clonotype has a handful of counts. The chain uses TRBV6-5 and TRBJ1-2; possibly TRBD1 for D (6 bases). The V end lost 2 bases, the J end lost 4 bases, and 14 bases lay between the germline ends. Looked up from germline, CDR1 is MNHEY and CDR2 is SVGAGI. CDR3 length equals 15 residues. As DNA, the CDR3 is TGTGCCAGCAGTTACGGGCTCAGGGGTGGCTATGGCTACACCTTC. Translating gives CASSYGLRGGYGYTF.

The chain uses TRBV3-1 and TRBJ2-5, with TRBD2 matching 10 bases. CDR3 size: 16 residues. Germline values: CDR1 LGHDT, CDR2 YNNKEL (reference sequence). With V trimmed by 1 base and J by 6 bases, 8 bases remained unmatched. CDR3 in DNA: TGTGCCAGCAGCCAAGTCCGAGCGGGGGGGCCGAAGACCCAGTACTTC. Its protein is CASSQVRAGGPKTQYF.

The chain has TRBV27 and TRBJ1-1; D is unresolved. V gave up 7 bases and J gave up 4 bases, with 16 bases separating them. CDR1 and CDR2 (germline): MNHEY, SMNVEV (reference sequence). The CDR3 is 14 amino acids. The CDR3 protein is CASMFQSWGTEAFF. CDR3 bases: TGTGCCAGCATGTTTCAAAGCTGGGGCACTGAAGCTTTCTTT.

This clonotype turned up a few times. The gene calls are TRBV7-9 and TRBJ1-6, with a weak D call TRBD1 (6 bases). The germline V gene has CDR1 SEHNR and CDR2 FQNEAQ (reference sequence). The CDR3 extends over 15 amino acids. The ends were cut back, 4 bases at V and 7 bases at J, with 14 bases in the middle. Here the CDR3 DNA reads TGTGCCAGCAGCTCCCCCCGGGGGCTGAATTCACCCCTCCACTTT. Encoded protein: CASSSPRGLNSPLHF.

In nucleotides, the CDR3 is TGCGCCAGCAGCCAAGGGGAGAGCAATCAGCCCCAGCATTTT. Its protein is CASSQGESNQPQHF. This chain links TRBV4-1 with TRBJ1-5, with unresolved D. CDR3 length: 14 amino acids. The V gene's germline CDR1 is MGHRA and CDR2 YSYEKL. V gave up 1 base and J gave up 1 base, with 5 bases separating them.

The CDR3 region has the DNA TGTGCCAGTAGTATCACGGCGGGGAGCTACAATGAGCAGTTCTTC. It codes for CASSITAGSYNEQFF. The chain carries TRBV19 and TRBJ2-1; weak D call: TRBD2 (6 bases). CDR3 length: 15 amino acids. V was trimmed by 3 bases and J by 3 bases, leaving 12 bases between them. From germline, CDR1 is LNHDA and CDR2 SQIVND (reference sequence).

This clonotype was detected a few times. The rearrangement links TRBV4-2 to TRBJ1-1; D is uncertain. The CDR3 length is 11 residues. CDR1 LGHNA and CDR2 YNFKEQ come from the germline V gene. Trimming left V 5 bases short and J 7 bases short, with 8 bases between. CDR3 sequence (DNA): TGTGCCAGCAGCTATGGAGGTGAAGCTTTCTTT. This encodes CASSYGGEAFF.

Only one count was recorded for this clonotype. V and J are TRBV6-2 or TRBV6-3 and TRBJ1-2; tentative D call: TRBD1 (5 bases). The CDR3 loop spans 13 amino acids. The V and J ends lost 2 bases and 6 bases respectively, with 10 bases between them. CDR1 is MNHEY and CDR2 is SVGEGT in the germline V gene. The DNA for the CDR3 is TGTGCCAGCAGTTACGGTGGGACGGATGGCTACACCTTC. Its protein product is CASSYGGTDGYTF.

In its sample, this clonotype was seen a few times. The V call is TRBV19, the J call TRBJ2-2, with TRBD1 identical over 8 bases. The germline CDR1 and CDR2 sequences are LNHDA and SQIVND (reference sequence). CDR3 length equals 13 residues. The junction had 2 bases not matched to a gene; V was cut back by 4 bases and J by 7 bases. The CDR3 coding sequence is TGTGCCAGTAGTACAGGGGGCATCGGGGAGCTGTTTTTT. This sequence encodes CASSTGGIGELFF.

The V gene is TRBV12-3 or TRBV12-4, the J gene TRBJ2-7; D perhaps matches TRBD1 (6 bases). This CDR3 has 14 amino acids. Trimming shortened V by 3 bases and J by 0 bases, and 9 bases separated the two germline ends. CDR3 sequence (DNA): TGTGCCAGCAGTTTCCCGGACAGCTCCTACGAGCAGTACTTC. Protein: CASSFPDSSYEQYF.

The chain combines TRBV13 with TRBJ2-6; D remains ambiguous. The CDR3 extends over 17 amino acids. Trimming stripped 1 base from V and 0 bases from J, with 10 bases between. Germline V gene data show CDR1 as PRHDT and CDR2 as FYEKMQ (reference sequence). CDR3 region: CASSLVALSSGANVLTF. The DNA for the CDR3 is TGTGCCAGCAGCTTAGTTGCACTCTCCTCTGGGGCCAACGTCCTGACTTTC.

This sequence joins TRBV28 and TRBJ1-2; D is uncertain. Trimming left V 6 bases short and J 8 bases short, with 10 bases between. Germline-derived CDR1 and CDR2 are MDHEN and SYDVKM. The CDR3 is 11 amino acids. The CDR3 region is CASRRYEGYTF. In nucleotides, the CDR3 is TGTGCCAGCAGGCGATACGAGGGCTACACCTTC.

CDR3 bases: TGTGCCAGCAGCCCCTACCTACACAATGAGCAGTTCTTC. Its translation is CASSPYLHNEQFF. This chain joins TRBV7-7 and TRBJ2-1, with D uncertain. Trimming left V 5 bases short and J 5 bases short, with 10 bases between. From germline, CDR1 is SSHAT and CDR2 FNYEAQ (reference sequence). This CDR3 contains 13 residues.

This clonotype was detected only a few times. This sequence joins TRBV6-5 and TRBJ2-1; 10 bases line up with TRBD2. CDR1 is MNHEY and CDR2 is SVGAGI in the germline V gene. The CDR3 contains 15 residues. J lost 7 bases, V lost 6 bases, and 9 bases had no gene match. DNA for the CDR3: TGTGCCAGCAGAACCGGACTAGCGGTTCGAAATGAGCAGTTCTTC. It specifies CASRTGLAVRNEQFF.

The chain joins TRBV7-9 to TRBJ2-7; the match to TRBD1 covers 9 bases. Per germline, CDR1 SEHNR and CDR2 FQNEAQ (reference sequence). The CDR3 has 15 residues. V lost 4 bases to trimming and J lost 2 bases; unmatched junction nucleotides: 6. The CDR3 reads CASSSTGTGTYEQYF. As DNA, the CDR3 is TGTGCCAGCAGCTCCACCGGGACAGGGACCTACGAGCAGTACTTC.

V is TRBV6-1 and J is TRBJ1-5; D perhaps matches TRBD1 (6 bases). This CDR3 has 14 amino acids. V was pared by 9 bases and J by 1 base, with 13 bases between. CDR1 is MNHNS and CDR2 is SASEGT in the germline V gene. CDR3 coding DNA: TGTGCCAGTGGGAGGGGGGGAAGCAATCAGCCCCAGCATTTT. Protein: CASGRGGSNQPQHF.

The chain combines TRBV2 with TRBJ2-7, with 7 bases aligning to TRBD1. CDR3 length: 13 residues. With 8 bases clipped from V and 6 bases from J, the junction kept 10 bases outside the gene matches. Germline V gene sequence: CDR1 SNHLY, CDR2 FYNNEI. The CDR3 bases are TGTGCCAGCCTCGAGGGGGCTCTTCTCGAGCAGTACTTC. The encoded protein is CASLEGALLEQYF. The variable domain in full, with the rest retrieved from reference TRBV2 and TRBJ2-7, is EPEVTQTPSHQVTQMGQEVILRCVPISNHLYFYWYRQILGQKVEFLVSFYNNEISEKSEIFDDQFSVERPDGSNFTLKIRSTKLEDSAMYFCASLEGALLEQYFGPGTRLTVT.

Only a few counts were recorded for this clonotype. The genes are TRBV2 and TRBJ2-7; D unclear. The CDR3 has 10 residues. V lost 6 bases, J lost 6 bases, and 6 bases lay in between. Germline V gene data show CDR1 as SNHLY and CDR2 as FYNNEI. DNA of the CDR3: TGTGCCAGCAGCGACATCGAGCAGTACGTC. Its protein product is CASSDIEQYV.

This clonotype was seen a handful of times. This chain connects TRBV10-3 to TRBJ2-4, with D uncertain. Germline V gene lookup returns CDR1 ENHRY and CDR2 SYGVKD. This CDR3 spans 15 amino acids. V was trimmed by 2 bases and J by 0 bases, leaving 8 bases between them. DNA of the CDR3: TGTGCCATCAGTGAGCTGTGGGTAGCCAAAAACATTCAGTACTTC. Translation gives CAISELWVAKNIQYF.